Shown below are 9 T cell receptor beta chains from a single sample sequenced in a study of PD-1 blockade in mismatch repair-deficient tumors (dated by TCRdb to 2017 to 2019). Library preparation employed the immunoSEQ multiplex PCR assay. The immuneACCESS repertoire file appears here via TCRdb, limited to in-frame rearrangements. These files lack a portion of the clones; in checked studies, under half of the deficit traces to unresolved V genes, and the cause of the others is not known. The sample table holds about 51,000 clones, of which around 73% were seen once. About 3.1% of the sample comes from the top ten. Specimen: peripheral blood, collected 4 weeks after starting pembrolizumab. These receptors originate from an adult with mismatch repair-deficient cancer.

The gene calls are TRBV11-2 and TRBJ2-7; no definite D call. Germline lookup yields CDR1 SGHAT and CDR2 FQNNGV. The CDR3 spans 14 residues. Trimming cost V 1 base and J 3 bases, with 10 bases left between them. For the CDR3, the DNA is TGTGCCAGCAGCTTAGCACGGAACCACTACGAGCAGTACTTC. Amino acid sequence: CASSLARNHYEQYF.

The chain carries TRBV7-3 and TRBJ1-2; the D gene is possibly TRBD1 (5 bases). V was shortened by 5 bases and J by 8 bases, with 15 bases between the two germline ends. CDR3 size: 13 residues. Germline loops: CDR1 SGHTA, CDR2 FQGTGA. CDR3 bases: TGTGCCAGCAGCCCCCGCGGGGCCCTAGGCTACACCTTC. Residues: CASSPRGALGYTF. The entire variable domain, with the rest obtained from reference TRBV7-3 and TRBJ1-2, is as follows: GAGVSQTPSNKVTEKGKYVELRCDPISGHTALYWYRQSLGQGPEFLIYFQGTGAADDSGLPNDRFFAVRPEGSVSTLKIQRTERGDSAVYLCASSPRGALGYTFGSGTRLTVV.

In this sample, this clone turned up once. The chain has TRBV2 and TRBJ2-3; D is unresolved. CDR1 is SNHLY and CDR2 is FYNNEI in the germline V gene. The CDR3 has 16 amino acids. V was clipped by 8 bases and J by 4 bases, with 22 bases between them. CDR3 sequence reads: CASSSLGGVLSDTQYF. Written as DNA, the CDR3 is TGTGCCAGCTCATCCCTAGGCGGCGTGTTATCAGATACGCAGTATTTT.

The chain uses TRBV11-3 and TRBJ2-1; perhaps TRBD2 as D (6 bases). This CDR3 spans 17 amino acids. V was trimmed by 5 bases and J by 3 bases, leaving 20 bases between them. The germline gives CDR1 SGHNT, CDR2 YENEEA. CDR3 sequence (DNA): TGTGCCAGCAGCCTTCCCTTAGGGCGGGATTTCTACAATGAGCAGTTCTTC. Encoded protein: CASSLPLGRDFYNEQFF.

The genes are TRBV5-1 and TRBJ2-1; TRBD2 matches 8 bases. Trimming at V came to 4 bases and at J to 0 bases, leaving 6 bases not matched to a gene. This CDR3 comprises 16 residues. Germline V CDR1 and CDR2: SGHRS, YFSETQ. This CDR3 reads CASSRGTSGSYNEQFF. The CDR3 DNA reads as TGCGCCAGCAGCAGAGGAACTAGCGGCTCCTACAATGAGCAGTTCTTC.

The chain recombines TRBV14 with TRBJ1-5, with D unclear. Trimming stripped 4 bases from V and 5 bases from J, with 18 bases between. The CDR3 has 16 residues. CDR1 is SGHDN and CDR2 is FVKESK in the germline V gene. The CDR3 DNA is TGTGCCAGCAGCCCCCCAGACCAGTTAGGATATCAGCCCCAGCATTTT. Its translation: CASSPPDQLGYQPQHF.

The chain employs TRBV5-1 and TRBJ2-2, with a possible D match to TRBD2 (6 bases). V was shortened by 4 bases and J by 5 bases, with 12 bases between the two germline ends. The CDR3 contains 14 residues. Germline CDR1 is SGHRS and CDR2 is YFSETQ. The CDR3 DNA reads TGCGCCAGCAGCGCGGGGACCGCGACCGGGGAGCTGTTTTTT. This encodes CASSAGTATGELFF.

The V and J genes are TRBV7-2 and TRBJ2-3; D may correspond to TRBD1 or TRBD2 (5 bases each). Trimming shortened V by 5 bases and J by 8 bases, and 23 bases separated the two germline ends. The CDR3 is 16 amino acids. The germline CDR1 and CDR2 sequences are SGHTA and FQGNSA. The CDR3 DNA reads TGTGCCAGCAGCCGAGGGGACGGGATTCGGAGTTTTACGCAGTATTTT. Translating it yields CASSRGDGIRSFTQYF.

V is TRBV11-2 and J is TRBJ2-7, with unresolved D. This CDR3 has 12 residues. The V gene lost 3 bases and the J gene lost 5 bases, with 8 bases spanning the gap. Germline CDR1 reads SGHAT; CDR2 reads FQNNGV. The CDR3: CASSLVQNEQYF. CDR3 sequence (DNA): TGTGCCAGCAGCTTGGTGCAGAACGAGCAGTACTTC.